This T cell receptor (beta chain) stems from a study of T-cell reconstitution after alpha-beta-depleted transplantation in children. There are many counts of this clonotype. Unique molecular identifiers were built into the TCRbeta library. TCRdb called the PCR reads again in MiXCR, with one record for every CDR3 protein. The sample carries 120,000 to 150,000 distinct CDR3 sequences, around 10% recorded once. After removal of 5 bases from V and 5 bases from J, the junction contained 5 bases not matched to a gene. Looked up from germline, CDR1 is SEHNR and CDR2 is FQNEAQ (reference sequence). The CDR3 covers 13 residues.

The genes are TRBV7-9 and TRBJ2-7; 8 bases line up with TRBD1. This TCR was recovered from a female patient aged 2 to 10 who had a stem cell transplant for congenital amegakaryocytic thrombocytopenia, so the T cells may come from the graft donor. The specimen comprised PBMCs, mostly from graft donor cells, sampled 180 days after TCRalphabeta/CD19-depleted stem cell transplant. The CDR3 sequence is CASSTQGVNEQYF. Written as DNA, the CDR3 is TGTGCCAGCAGCACACAGGGGGTCAACGAGCAGTACTTC.